The T cell receptor beta chain under discussion was sequenced for a study of CD8+ T cells in alopecia areata. Overall study context: Female roughly 7-10-week-old C3H/HeJ recipients received skin from approximately 6-13-month-old C3H/HeJ graft donors with spontaneous alopecia. Study results and limitations: For lesional scalp, especially alopecia totalis/universalis, clonality was higher than in normal scalp. When scalp samples are sequenced, resident alphabeta T cells of normal skin are also captured.

A panel of CD4, CD8alpha, NKG2D, NKG2ACE and other markers served to sort pooled cutaneous lymph node cells. The CDR3 totals 11 residues. Germline values: CDR1 GKSSPN, CDR2 SITVG. Worth noting for this clone: Its antigen is still unknown. Any gene name here is a mouse gene name. The read halts 4 residues ahead of the CDR3 end, with the missing end drawn from the germline J gene.

Extracted from the samples, RNA was reverse transcribed into cDNA to serve as the sequencing template. Sequencing used immunoSEQ multiplex PCR; TCRdb keeps in-frame clones, though not all of them. Recorded here are roughly 260,000 clones, with no singletons, and the ten leading clones hold roughly 1.2%. What was sequenced was CD4+ T cells sorted from a lymph node. The clonotype was recovered from a C3H/HeJ mouse with alopecia areata. The strain's MHC: H2-k. V is TRBV31 and J is TRBJ2-7; D gene unclear. This chain's CDR3 is CAWSLMDEQYF. The part of the CDR3 DNA that was read is TGTGCCTGGAGTCTAATGGAT.